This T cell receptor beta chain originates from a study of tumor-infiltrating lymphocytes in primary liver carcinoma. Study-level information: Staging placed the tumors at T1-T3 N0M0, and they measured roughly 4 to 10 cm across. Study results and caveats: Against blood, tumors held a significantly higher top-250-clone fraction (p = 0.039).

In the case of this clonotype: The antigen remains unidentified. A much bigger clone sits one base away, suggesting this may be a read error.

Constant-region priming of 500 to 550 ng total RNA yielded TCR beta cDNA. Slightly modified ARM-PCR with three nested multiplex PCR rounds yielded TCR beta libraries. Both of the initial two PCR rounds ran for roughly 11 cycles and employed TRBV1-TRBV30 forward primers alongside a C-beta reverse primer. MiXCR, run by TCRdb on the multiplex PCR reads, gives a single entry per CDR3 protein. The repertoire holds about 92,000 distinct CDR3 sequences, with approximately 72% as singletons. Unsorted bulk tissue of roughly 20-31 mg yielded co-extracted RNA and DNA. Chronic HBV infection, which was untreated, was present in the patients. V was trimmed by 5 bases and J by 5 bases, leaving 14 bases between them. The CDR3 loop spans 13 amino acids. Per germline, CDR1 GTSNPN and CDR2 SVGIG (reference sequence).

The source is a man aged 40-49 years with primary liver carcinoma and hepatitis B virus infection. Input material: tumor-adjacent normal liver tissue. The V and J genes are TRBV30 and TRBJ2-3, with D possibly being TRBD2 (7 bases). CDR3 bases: TGTGCCTGGCAGCCGGGGGGCATAGATACGCAGTATTTT. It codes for CAWQPGGIDTQYF.